The source of this T cell receptor beta chain is a study of somatic mutations in cytotoxic T cells in rheumatoid arthritis. Findings and caveats of the study: Patients with rheumatoid arthritis did not differ significantly from age-matched healthy controls in CD8+ T-cell clonality. Healthy controls did not share the age-linked increase in CD8+ clonality seen in rheumatoid arthritis patients.

Assay used: immunoSEQ multiplex PCR; TCRdb lists only in-frame clones, some missing. Of roughly 9,800 clones in the sample, more than 75% are singletons; the top ten hold 9.5% to 13%. V shed 1 base and J shed 0 bases, with 8 bases lying between them. Germline lookup yields CDR1 SGHRS and CDR2 YFSETQ. The CDR3 runs to 15 residues. Once isolated by positive magnetic bead selection, the CD4+ and CD8+ cells had their purity checked by flow cytometry. With respect to this clone: The antigen is not known.

Sequencing input: CD8+ T cells sorted from blood. The receptor was isolated from an adult with rheumatoid arthritis. The J gene is TRBJ2-1, the V gene TRBV5-1, with unresolved D. As DNA, the CDR3 is TGCGCCAGCAGCTTGCTACAGAGCTCCTACAATGAGCAGTTCTTC. Its translation is CASSLLQSSYNEQFF.